This TCR beta chain was obtained from a study of T cell changes during pregnancy in multiple sclerosis. Some clones are missing from TCRdb's copy, which holds only in-frame ones; the method was immunoSEQ multiplex PCR. The table lists 35,000 to 50,000 clones, around 84% of them singletons. The CDR3 contains 17 residues. Per the germline V gene, CDR1 is LGHNA and CDR2 is YSLEER. V shed 4 bases and J shed 0 bases, with 18 bases lying between them. The rearrangement links TRBV4-3 to TRBJ1-2; tentative D call: TRBD1 (5 bases). The input for sequencing was CD4+ T cells from peripheral blood mononuclear cells, taken before pregnancy. The TCR sequence derives from a female donor with multiple sclerosis, enrolled in a pregnancy study. DNA of the CDR3: TGCGCCAGCAGCCCCAAGGTTGGGGGGATCGCTAACTATGGCTACACCTTC. It yields the protein CASSPKVGGIANYGYTF.